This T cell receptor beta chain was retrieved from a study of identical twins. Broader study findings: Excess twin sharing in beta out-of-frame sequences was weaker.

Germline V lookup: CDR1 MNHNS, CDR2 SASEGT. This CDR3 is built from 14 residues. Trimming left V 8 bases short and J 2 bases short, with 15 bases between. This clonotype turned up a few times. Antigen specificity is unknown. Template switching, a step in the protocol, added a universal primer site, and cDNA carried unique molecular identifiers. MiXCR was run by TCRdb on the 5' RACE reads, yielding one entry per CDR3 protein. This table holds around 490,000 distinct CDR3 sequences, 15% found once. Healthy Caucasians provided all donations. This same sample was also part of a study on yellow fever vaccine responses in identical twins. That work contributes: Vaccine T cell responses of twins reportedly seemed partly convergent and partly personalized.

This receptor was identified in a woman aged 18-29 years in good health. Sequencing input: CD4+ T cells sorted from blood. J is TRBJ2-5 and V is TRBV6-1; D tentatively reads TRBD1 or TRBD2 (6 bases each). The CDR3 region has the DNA TGTGCCAGCTCCGGGGGCATCTTACAAGAGACCCAGTACTTC. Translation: CASSGGILQETQYF.